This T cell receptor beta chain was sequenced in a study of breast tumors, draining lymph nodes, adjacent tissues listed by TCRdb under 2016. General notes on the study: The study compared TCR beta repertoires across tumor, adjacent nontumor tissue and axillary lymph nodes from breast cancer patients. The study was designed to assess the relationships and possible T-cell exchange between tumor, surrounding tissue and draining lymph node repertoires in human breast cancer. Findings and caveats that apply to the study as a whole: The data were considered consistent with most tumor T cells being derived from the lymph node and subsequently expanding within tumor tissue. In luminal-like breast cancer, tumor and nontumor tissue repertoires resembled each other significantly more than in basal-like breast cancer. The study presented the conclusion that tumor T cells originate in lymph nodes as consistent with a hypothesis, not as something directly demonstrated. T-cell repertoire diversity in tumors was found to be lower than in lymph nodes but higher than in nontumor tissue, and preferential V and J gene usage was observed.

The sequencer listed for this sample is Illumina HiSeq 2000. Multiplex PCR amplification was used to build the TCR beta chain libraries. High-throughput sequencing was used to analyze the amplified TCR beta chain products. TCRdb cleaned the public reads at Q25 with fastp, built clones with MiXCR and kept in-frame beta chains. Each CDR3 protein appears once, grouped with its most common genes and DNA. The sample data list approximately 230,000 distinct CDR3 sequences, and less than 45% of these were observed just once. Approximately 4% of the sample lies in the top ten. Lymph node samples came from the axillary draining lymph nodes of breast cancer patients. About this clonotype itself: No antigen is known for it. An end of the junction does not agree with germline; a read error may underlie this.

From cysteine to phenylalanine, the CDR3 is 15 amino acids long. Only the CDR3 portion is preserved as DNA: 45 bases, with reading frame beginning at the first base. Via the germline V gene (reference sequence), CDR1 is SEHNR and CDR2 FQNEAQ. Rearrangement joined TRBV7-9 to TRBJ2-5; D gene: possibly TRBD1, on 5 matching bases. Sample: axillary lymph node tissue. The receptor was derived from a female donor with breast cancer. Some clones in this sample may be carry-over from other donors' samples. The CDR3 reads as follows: CASNLKVDSQETQYF. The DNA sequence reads TGTGCCAGCAACTTAAAGGTCGACAGTCAGGAGACCCAGTACTTC. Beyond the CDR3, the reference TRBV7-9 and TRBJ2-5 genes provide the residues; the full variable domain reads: DTGVSQNPRHKITKRGQNVTFRCDPISEHNRLYWYRQTLGQGPEFLTYFQNEAQLEKSRLLSDRFSAERPKGSFSTLEIQRTEQGDSAMYLCASNLKVDSQETQYFGPGTRLLVL.